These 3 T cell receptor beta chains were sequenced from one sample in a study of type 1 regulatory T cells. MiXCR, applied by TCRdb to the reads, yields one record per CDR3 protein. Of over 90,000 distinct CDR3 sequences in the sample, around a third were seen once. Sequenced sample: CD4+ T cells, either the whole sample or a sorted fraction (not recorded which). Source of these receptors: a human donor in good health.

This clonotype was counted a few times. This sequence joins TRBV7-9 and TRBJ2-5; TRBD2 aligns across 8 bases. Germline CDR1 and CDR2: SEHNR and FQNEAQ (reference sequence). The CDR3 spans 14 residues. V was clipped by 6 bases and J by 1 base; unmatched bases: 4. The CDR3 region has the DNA TGTGCCAGCAGTACCAGCGGGAGCCAAGAGACCCAGTACTTC. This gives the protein CASSTSGSQETQYF. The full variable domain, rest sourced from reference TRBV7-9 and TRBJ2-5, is DTGVSQNPRHKITKRGQNVTFRCDPISEHNRLYWYRQTLGQGPEFLTYFQNEAQLEKSRLLSDRFSAERPKGSFSTLEIQRTEQGDSAMYLCASSTSGSQETQYFGPGTRLLVL.

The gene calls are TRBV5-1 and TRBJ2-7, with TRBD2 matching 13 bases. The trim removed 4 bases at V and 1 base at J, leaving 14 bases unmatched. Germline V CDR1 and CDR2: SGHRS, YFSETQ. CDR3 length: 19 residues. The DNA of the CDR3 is TGCGCCAGCAGCCCCACGGGGGGACTAGCGGGACCCATTTCCTACGAGCAGTACTTC. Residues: CASSPTGGLAGPISYEQYF.

CDR3 bases: TGTGCCAGCAGTCCCCTACAAGAGCAGTACTTC. Residues: CASSPLQEQYF. V gene TRBV6-1 combines with J gene TRBJ2-7; D not resolved. The germline V gene has CDR1 MNHNS and CDR2 SASEGT. The CDR3 length is 11 residues. V shed 5 bases and J shed 7 bases, with 9 bases lying between them.